This TCR beta chain was recovered during a study of blood T cell repertoires in COVID-19. For the study at large: Samples of COVID-19 (acute and convalescent) were obtained from the United States, Italy and Spain. T cells, B-cell-depleted T cells, or PBMCs supplied cDNA or gDNA.

The germline V gene has CDR1 SGDLS and CDR2 YYNGEE. This CDR3 spans 14 amino acids. Trimming stripped 0 bases from V and 1 base from J, with 7 bases between. The method was immunoSEQ multiplex PCR; TCRdb's version includes in-frame clones alone and lacks a portion of them. The repertoire holds roughly 140,000 clones, with about 80% as singletons. The specimen sequenced was peripheral blood. V is TRBV9 and J is TRBJ1-2; tentative D call: TRBD1 (6 bases). This TCR was recovered from a human donor in a cohort sampled during active COVID-19. The CDR3 nucleotides read TGTGCCAGCAGCGTAGTAGGGGGTAACTATGGCTACACCTTC. Its translation is CASSVVGGNYGYTF.